The 21 T cell receptor beta chains listed next were all sequenced from one sample in a study of blood T cell repertoires in COVID-19. The method was immunoSEQ multiplex PCR; TCRdb's version includes in-frame clones alone and lacks a portion of them. The top ten clones hold about 1.9% of a sample with around 250,000 clones, 75% to 90% of them seen once. Sample: PBMCs or T cells enriched from blood (not recorded which). Receptor source: a woman between 50 and 59 years old who had recovered from COVID-19.

The chain couples TRBV9 to TRBJ2-7, with a possible D match to TRBD2 (5 bases). V was pared by 0 bases and J by 4 bases, with 14 bases between. From germline, CDR1 is SGDLS and CDR2 YYNGEE. The CDR3 is 15 amino acids. The CDR3 is CASSVDAFSGYEQYF. The CDR3 DNA reads as TGTGCCAGCAGCGTAGACGCGTTTTCGGGGTACGAGCAGTACTTC.

The chain carries TRBV4-1 and TRBJ2-3, with D tentatively TRBD1 (6 bases). V was clipped by 4 bases and J by 4 bases, with 12 bases between them. Germline-derived CDR1 and CDR2 are MGHRA and YSYEKL. The length of the CDR3 is 14 residues. The CDR3, as DNA: TGCGCCAGCAGCCTGACAGGTTTGGCAGATACGCAGTATTTT. Protein sequence: CASSLTGLADTQYF.

V and J are TRBV19 and TRBJ2-7; 11 bases align to TRBD1. The CDR3 sequence is 16 residues long. From germline, CDR1 is LNHDA and CDR2 SQIVND (reference sequence). Trimming cost V 5 bases and J 3 bases; bases outside gene matches: 9. The CDR3 loop reads CASSAYGTGGYYEQYF. CDR3 bases: TGTGCCAGTAGTGCTTATGGGACAGGGGGTTACTACGAGCAGTACTTC.

The gene calls are TRBV27 and TRBJ1-6; 9 bases agree with TRBD1. Germline V CDR1 and CDR2: MNHEY, SMNVEV (reference sequence). The V gene end was trimmed by 6 bases and the J gene end by 9 bases; junction bases not matched to a gene: 9. The CDR3 has 15 amino acids. CDR3 loop: CASSQRGTGTSPLHF. CDR3 sequence (DNA): TGTGCCAGCAGCCAAAGGGGGACAGGGACTTCACCCCTCCACTTT.

In DNA form, the CDR3 reads TGCGCCAGCAGCCGCACTAGCGGGAGATCCCATGAGCAGTTCTTC. Residues: CASSRTSGRSHEQFF. The J gene is TRBJ2-1, the V gene TRBV4-1; 11 bases agree with TRBD2. Per germline, CDR1 MGHRA and CDR2 YSYEKL. CDR3 size: 15 residues. Losses at the gene ends were 4 bases for V and 8 bases for J; bases not matched to a gene: 7.

The J gene is TRBJ2-2, the V gene TRBV2, with D possibly matching TRBD1 (6 bases). V was shortened by 11 bases and J by 3 bases, with 16 bases between the two germline ends. The CDR3 sequence is 14 residues long. The V gene's germline CDR1 is SNHLY and CDR2 FYNNEI. The DNA for the CDR3 is TGTGCCGGTTTACAGGGTGGACACACCGGGGAGCTGTTTTTT. Its translation: CAGLQGGHTGELFF.

CDR3 region: CASSIEGGGRMSNEQFF. CDR3 sequence (DNA): TGTGCCAGTAGTATAGAAGGTGGAGGCCGGATGTCCAATGAGCAGTTCTTC. The chain uses TRBV19 and TRBJ2-1; possibly TRBD2 for D (5 bases). Trimming cost V 0 bases and J 6 bases, with 18 bases left between them. Per the germline V gene, CDR1 is LNHDA and CDR2 is SQIVND (reference sequence). CDR3 size: 17 residues.

J is TRBJ2-2 and V is TRBV24-1; tentatively, D is TRBD2 (5 bases). This CDR3 is 13 amino acids long. Germline V lookup: CDR1 KGHDR, CDR2 SFDVKD. V lost 9 bases and J lost 1, with 8 bases in between. The CDR3: CATSEGNTGELFF. Written as DNA, the CDR3 is TGTGCCACCTCCGAGGGGAACACCGGGGAGCTGTTTTTT.

This chain connects TRBV5-4 to TRBJ1-2; 8 positions match TRBD1. J was trimmed by 7 bases and V by 4 bases; bases with no gene match: 6. This CDR3 has 13 residues. CDR1 is SGHNT and CDR2 is YYREEE in the germline V gene (reference sequence). In nucleotides, the CDR3 is TGTGCCAGCAGCCCGGACAGGGAGATTGGCTACACCTTC. This gives the protein CASSPDREIGYTF.

This chain links TRBV18 with TRBJ1-1; 8 bases are shared with TRBD1. The CDR3 is 14 amino acids. V gave up 2 bases and J gave up 4 bases; unmatched junction bases: 3. CDR1 is KGHSH and CDR2 is LQKENI in the germline V gene. The DNA for the CDR3 is TGTGCCAGCTCACCAATCAGGGGGCTCACTGAAGCTTTCTTT. The encoded protein is CASSPIRGLTEAFF.

J is TRBJ1-6 and V is TRBV6-5, with a weak D call TRBD1 (5 bases). Germline CDR1 is MNHEY and CDR2 is SVGAGI. Trimming shortened V by 2 bases and J by 4 bases, and 12 bases separated the two germline ends. CDR3 length: 16 residues. The CDR3 protein is CASSYGARGYNSPLHF. The CDR3 DNA reads TGTGCCAGCAGTTACGGGGCCCGAGGATATAATTCACCCCTCCACTTT.

This clone came up a few times. The chain carries TRBV11-2 and TRBJ2-6; 7 bases match TRBD1. CDR1 is SGHAT, CDR2 FQNNGV, per germline. V trimming: 7 bases; J trimming: 4 bases; junction bases outside the gene matches: 7. The CDR3 sequence is 15 residues long. CDR3 sequence: CASTNRGAGANVLTF. The CDR3 bases are TGTGCCAGCACCAACAGGGGAGCCGGGGCCAACGTCCTGACTTTC.

The rearrangement joins TRBV27 to TRBJ1-4; TRBD1 might be the D (5 bases). CDR1 MNHEY and CDR2 SMNVEV come from the germline V gene (reference sequence). Trimming took off 5 bases at V and 4 bases at J, with 17 bases between the two ends. CDR3 length equals 16 residues. The CDR3 loop reads CASSGDSSQLNEKLFF. Here the CDR3 DNA reads TGTGCCAGCAGTGGTGACAGTTCCCAACTTAATGAAAAACTGTTTTTT.

This chain joins TRBV29-1 and TRBJ1-1; tentative D call: TRBD1 (5 bases). Germline CDR1 reads SQVTM; CDR2 reads ANQGSEA. The V and J ends lost 7 bases and 3 bases respectively, with 15 bases between them. The CDR3 extends over 13 amino acids. CDR3 residues: CSARDGGYTEAFF. The CDR3 coding sequence is TGCAGCGCGCGGGACGGGGGGTACACTGAAGCTTTCTTT.

This clone appeared once. The chain is built from TRBV5-1 and TRBJ2-1, with 14 bases identical to TRBD2. The CDR3 is 17 residues long. Losses at the gene ends were 0 bases for V and 8 bases for J; bases not matched to a gene: 7. Germline CDR1 SGHRS, CDR2 YFSETQ. The CDR3 sequence: CASSLAGTSGSIDEQFF. DNA for the CDR3: TGCGCCAGCAGCTTGGCCGGGACTAGCGGGAGCATCGATGAGCAGTTCTTC.

V is TRBV5-1 and J is TRBJ1-2; TRBD1 is a possible D gene (6 bases). V was clipped by 3 bases and J by 8 bases, with 17 bases between them. Germline V lookup: CDR1 SGHRS, CDR2 YFSETQ. The CDR3 extends over 14 amino acids. This chain's CDR3 is CASSSGVASEGYTF. CDR3 nucleotide sequence: TGCGCCAGCAGCTCAGGGGTGGCCTCGGAGGGCTACACCTTC.

A single count supports this clone. V usage is TRBV9 and J usage is TRBJ1-1; D call uncertain. CDR1 and CDR2 from the germline V gene are SGDLS and YYNGEE. V was trimmed by 5 bases and J by 4 bases, leaving 9 bases between them. The length of the CDR3 is 12 residues. The CDR3 DNA is TGTGCCAGCAGTGGCGGCGGCACTGAAGCTTTCTTT. Translated, it gives CASSGGGTEAFF.

In its sample, this clone was seen once. Relative to the germline gene, one junction end is altered; a read error may explain this. The chain combines TRBV6-2 or TRBV6-3 with TRBJ2-7; the D gene could be TRBD1 or TRBD2 (6 bases each). The CDR3 length is 16 residues. Looked up from germline, CDR1 is MNHEY and CDR2 is SVGEGT. CDR3 loop: CASSNSGVGHNNEQYF. The DNA of the CDR3 is TGTGCCAGCAGTAACTCGGGAGTGGGACACAATAACGAGCAGTACTTC.

The chain couples TRBV5-1 to TRBJ1-2, with D perhaps TRBD1 (5 bases). Trimming took 4 bases from V and 0 from J, leaving 16 bases between them. Germline assignment: CDR1 SGHRS and CDR2 YFSETQ. This CDR3 region has 16 residues. The CDR3 loop reads CASSATGTGANYGYTF. The CDR3 coding sequence is TGCGCCAGCAGCGCTACCGGGACGGGAGCTAACTATGGCTACACCTTC.

The chain links TRBV28 to TRBJ1-6, with D unclear. CDR3 length: 12 residues. Trimming cost V 11 bases and J 8 bases, with 13 bases left between them. Looked up from germline, CDR1 is MDHEN and CDR2 is SYDVKM. In nucleotides, the CDR3 is TGTGCCCTTGGGCAGAAAGATTCACCCCTCCACTTT. It translates to CALGQKDSPLHF. The variable domain in full, with the rest retrieved from reference TRBV28 and TRBJ1-6, is DVKVTQSSRYLVKRTGEKVFLECVQDMDHENMFWYRQDPGLGLRLIYFSYDVKMKEKGDIPEGYSVSREKKERFSLILESASTNQTSMYLCALGQKDSPLHFGNGTRLTVT.

The chain links TRBV6-5 to TRBJ2-7; 7 bases fit TRBD1. Unmatched junction bases numbered 8, after V lost 6 bases and J lost 0 bases. The CDR3 runs 15 residues. CDR1 is MNHEY and CDR2 is SVGAGI in the germline V gene. In nucleotides, the CDR3 is TGTGCCAGCAGGAGGGGGACAGAGAGCTCCTACGAGCAGTACTTC. Translating it yields CASRRGTESSYEQYF.